The source of this TCR beta chain is a study of blood T cell repertoires in COVID-19. Overall study context: The United States, Italy and Spain were the sources of the acute and convalescent COVID-19 samples. Sources were T cells, B-cell-depleted T cells, or PBMCs; the material itself was cDNA or gDNA.

Trimming shortened V by 0 bases and J by 4 bases, and 7 bases separated the two germline ends. The CDR3 length is 13 residues. Germline V lookup: CDR1 GTSNPN, CDR2 SVGIG (reference sequence). Original methodology: Nucleated cell counts were estimated from reference gene primer amplification. This table comes from immunoSEQ multiplex PCR, and its TCRdb copy is limited to in-frame clones, with some not included. Clonal size and the V and J genes are those of that table, whereas D and trimming came from the DNA. The data hold about 160,000 clones, with approximately 90% observed a single time. This sequence originates from a woman aged 55 to 70 who had recovered from COVID-19. The sequenced sample consisted of peripheral blood. The chain joins TRBV30 to TRBJ1-5, with a weak D call TRBD1 (6 bases). CDR3 in amino acids: CAWSVQGNQPQHF. In DNA, the CDR3 is TGTGCCTGGAGTGTCCAGGGGAATCAGCCCCAGCATTTT.